What follows describes a single TCR beta chain. CDR3 length: 15 residues. J lost 2 bases, V lost 4 bases, and 6 bases had no gene match. The germline V gene encodes CDR1 SGHTA and CDR2 FQGTGA. Data came from immunoSEQ multiplex PCR; TCRdb stores just in-frame clones and leaves some out. The data contain tens of thousands of clones, around nine tenths of them singletons. This sample was included in a study of ipilimumab plus nivolumab after autologous stem cell transplantation. About the study: The myeloma cohort included high-risk transplant-naive patients and patients relapsing within 3 years of a first autologous transplant.

V gene TRBV7-3 combines with J gene TRBJ2-3, with TRBD1 matching over 7 bases. The source of this sequence is a male donor with multiple myeloma. The sample here was PBMCs, taken in a trial of ipilimumab plus nivolumab as post-transplant consolidation. The CDR3 loop is CASSSPGQITDTQYF. Here the CDR3 DNA reads TGTGCCAGCAGCTCCCCGGGACAGATCACAGATACGCAGTATTTT.